This T cell receptor beta chain came from a study of cytomegalovirus exposure and HLA in healthy donors. It was with 60 Vbeta and 13 Jbeta primers that the PCR ran. Repertoires were generated with immunoSEQ multiplex PCR, while TCRdb's copy carries only in-frame clones and drops some. In total, the table holds 130,000 or so clones. This CDR3 has 14 residues. Germline V gene sequence: CDR1 MDHEN, CDR2 SYDVKM. Trimming removed 2 bases from V and 4 bases from J, with 10 bases in between. This chain joins TRBV28 and TRBJ2-3; D is unclear. The TCR sequence derives from a woman aged 40-49 years in good health and CMV-seropositive. The sequenced material came from PBMCs. The CDR3 spells CASSLDTYPDTQYF. The CDR3 coding sequence is TGTGCCAGCAGTTTAGATACTTACCCAGATACGCAGTATTTT.